This TCR beta chain was profiled in a study of cytomegalovirus exposure and HLA in healthy donors. Study overall: About 85 million unique TCRs from HLA-typed donors were held in an early release of data. Most donors, just over 80% of 398 genotyped, fell in the Caucasian-associated ancestry cluster.

On this clone itself: Its antigen is still unknown.

General study results and limits: The investigators catalogued 150 or so TCR beta chains as cytomegalovirus-associated.

Between the trimmed V and J ends, which lost 6 bases and 6 bases, there was a span of 15 bases. The length of the CDR3 is 14 residues. CDR1 and CDR2 (germline): MNHEY, SVGAGI. At the time of sampling, donors were nominally healthy, though unrecorded immune exposures were likely. PCR involved 60 Vbeta and 13 Jbeta primers. TCRdb's copy holds only in-frame clones and misses some; the assay was immunoSEQ multiplex PCR. The repertoire shows 50,000 or so clones; the top ten hold approximately 8.9%. The gene calls are TRBV6-5 and TRBJ1-5; no firm D call. The receptor was derived from a man between 45 and 60 years old in good health and CMV-seropositive. The sequenced material came from PBMCs. The CDR3 protein is CASSPDWSGQPQHF. The CDR3 nucleotides read TGTGCCAGCAGCCCGGACTGGAGCGGTCAGCCCCAGCATTTT.